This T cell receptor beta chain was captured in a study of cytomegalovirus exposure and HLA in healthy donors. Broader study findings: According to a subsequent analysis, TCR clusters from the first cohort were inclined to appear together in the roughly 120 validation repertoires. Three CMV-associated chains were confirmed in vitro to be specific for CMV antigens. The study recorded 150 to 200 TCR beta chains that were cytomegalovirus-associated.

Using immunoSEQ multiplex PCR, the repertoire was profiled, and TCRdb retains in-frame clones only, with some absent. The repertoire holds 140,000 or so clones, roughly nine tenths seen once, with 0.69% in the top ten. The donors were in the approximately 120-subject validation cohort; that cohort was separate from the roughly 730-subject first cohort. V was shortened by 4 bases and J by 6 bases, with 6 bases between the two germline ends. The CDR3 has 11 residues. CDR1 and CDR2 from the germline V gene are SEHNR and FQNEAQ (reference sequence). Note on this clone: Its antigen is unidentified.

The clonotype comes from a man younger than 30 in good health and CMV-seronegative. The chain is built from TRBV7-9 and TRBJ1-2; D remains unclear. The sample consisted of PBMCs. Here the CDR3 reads CASSYNDGYTF. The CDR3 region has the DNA TGTGCCAGCAGCTACAATGATGGCTACACCTTC.